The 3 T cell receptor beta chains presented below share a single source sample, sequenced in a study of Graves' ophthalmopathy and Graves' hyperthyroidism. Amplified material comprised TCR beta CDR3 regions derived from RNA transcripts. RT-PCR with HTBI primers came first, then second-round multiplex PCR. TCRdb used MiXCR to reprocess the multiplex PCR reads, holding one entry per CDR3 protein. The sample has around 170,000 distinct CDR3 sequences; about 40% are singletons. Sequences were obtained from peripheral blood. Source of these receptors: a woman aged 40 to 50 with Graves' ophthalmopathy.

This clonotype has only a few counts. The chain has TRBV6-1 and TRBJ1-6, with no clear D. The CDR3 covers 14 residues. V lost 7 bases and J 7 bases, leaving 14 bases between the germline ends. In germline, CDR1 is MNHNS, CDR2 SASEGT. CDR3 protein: CASTLADLNSPLHF. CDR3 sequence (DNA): TGTGCCAGCACTCTAGCGGATTTAAATTCACCCCTCCACTTT.

The CDR3 nucleotides read TGTGCCAGCACCACCCCCCGCGAAGCTTTCTTT. Translation: CASTTPREAFF. The chain joins TRBV6-1 to TRBJ1-1; no firm D call. Germline loops: CDR1 MNHNS, CDR2 SASEGT. CDR3 size: 11 residues. V was clipped by 7 bases and J by 8 bases, with 11 bases between them.

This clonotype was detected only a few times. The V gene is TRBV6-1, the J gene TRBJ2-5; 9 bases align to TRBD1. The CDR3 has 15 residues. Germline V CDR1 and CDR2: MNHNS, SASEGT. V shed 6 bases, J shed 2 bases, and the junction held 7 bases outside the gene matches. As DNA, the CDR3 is TGTGCCAGCAGGAGGGGACAGGGCCCACAAGAGACCCAGTACTTC. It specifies CASRRGQGPQETQYF.